One and the same sample provided the 27 T cell receptor beta chains below, sequenced in a study of shared clonotypes between healthy human individuals. Clones were sequenced by immunoSEQ multiplex PCR, and TCRdb holds only the in-frame ones, with some missing. The sample gives millions of clones, approximately 95% of which show up once; 0.85% to 1.2% is in the top ten. Only CD45RO-negative cells positively selected for CCR7 counted as naive CD8 cells, so terminally differentiated effector memory CD45RA+ cells were excluded. The sequenced sample was naive CD8+ T cells sorted from blood. Receptors originate from a man in his late teens or twenties in good health.

The chain uses TRBV5-4 and TRBJ2-1; 11 bases align to TRBD2. V dropped 0 bases and J dropped 5; count of bases not matched to a gene: 4. The length of the CDR3 is 16 residues. Germline V lookup: CDR1 SGHNT, CDR2 YYREEE (reference sequence). In nucleotides, the CDR3 is TGTGCCAGCAGCTTGGAACTAGCGGGGGAGGACAATGAGCAGTTCTTC. Its translation is CASSLELAGEDNEQFF. The full variable domain, in which reference TRBV5-4 and TRBJ2-1 provide the parts outside the CDR3, is ETGVTQSPTHLIKTRGQQVTLRCSSQSGHNTVSWYQQALGQGPQFIFQYYREEENGRGNFPPRFSGLQFPNYSSELNVNALELDDSALYLCASSLELAGEDNEQFFGPGTRLTVL.

This rearrangement joins TRBV7-9 to TRBJ2-7; TRBD2 is a possible D gene (5 bases). Germline assignment: CDR1 SEHNR and CDR2 FQNEAQ (reference sequence). Trimming cost V 1 base and J 3 bases, with 13 bases left between them. This CDR3 is built from 15 residues. CDR3 sequence: CASSLVRTGYYEQYF. The CDR3 DNA reads as TGTGCCAGCAGCTTAGTCCGGACTGGCTACTACGAGCAGTACTTC.

CDR3 DNA: TGTGCCAGCAGCTTATCGGTCAGGGGACTTGATAACTATGGCTACACCTTC. Protein sequence: CASSLSVRGLDNYGYTF. The chain links TRBV7-6 to TRBJ1-2; a possible D gene is TRBD1 (6 bases). The CDR3 has 17 amino acids. V was cut by 2 bases and J by 1 base, with 17 bases left in between. Germline CDR1 is SGHVS and CDR2 is FNYEAQ.

V usage is TRBV27 and J usage is TRBJ2-7; no firm D call. V was cut by 8 bases and J by 6 bases, with 14 bases left in between. The germline V gene encodes CDR1 MNHEY and CDR2 SMNVEV (reference sequence). The CDR3 has 12 residues. CDR3 region: CASGSTAREQYF. The DNA of the CDR3 is TGTGCCAGCGGAAGTACCGCGCGCGAGCAGTACTTC.

This chain connects TRBV7-8 to TRBJ2-7; D possibly corresponds to TRBD2 (6 bases). This CDR3 is 13 amino acids long. V gave up 4 bases and J gave up 1 base, with 8 bases separating them. Germline V gene data show CDR1 as SGHVS and CDR2 as FQNEAQ. CDR3 nucleotides: TGTGCCAGCAGCTGGGACTTTTCCTACGAGCAGTACTTC. Translating it yields CASSWDFSYEQYF.

This clone was seen only once. This rearrangement joins TRBV10-2 to TRBJ1-5, with D uncertain. The CDR3 runs 16 residues. Deletions cut 0 bases from V and 0 bases from J, with 9 bases between. The germline gives CDR1 WSHSY, CDR2 SAAADI. CDR3: CASSESRGHSNQPQHF. Written as DNA, the CDR3 is TGCGCCAGCAGTGAGTCGAGAGGGCATAGCAATCAGCCCCAGCATTTT.

This clone was recorded only once. The rearrangement links TRBV7-8 to TRBJ1-5, with a possible D match to TRBD1 (5 bases). V lost 2 bases and J lost 3, with 14 bases in between. Germline values: CDR1 SGHVS, CDR2 FQNEAQ. CDR3 length: 16 residues. DNA for the CDR3: TGTGCCAGCAGCTTAATGGGGCCCGACACCAATCAGCCCCAGCATTTT. Protein: CASSLMGPDTNQPQHF. Based on the CDR3 plus reference TRBV7-8 and TRBJ1-5, the full variable domain is GAGVSQSPRYKVAKRGQDVALRCDPISGHVSLFWYQQALGQGPEFLTYFQNEAQLDKSGLPSDRFFAERPEGSVSTLKIQRTQQEDSAVYLCASSLMGPDTNQPQHFGDGTRLSIL.

The chain has TRBV6-5 and TRBJ2-3; D gene ambiguous. Trimming took off 8 bases at V and 6 bases at J, with 9 bases between the two ends. Germline V CDR1 and CDR2: MNHEY, SVGAGI. The CDR3 runs 11 residues. The CDR3 sequence is CASGLSDTQYF. The CDR3 DNA follows: TGTGCCAGCGGGCTATCGGATACGCAGTATTTT.

This chain uses TRBV7-8 with TRBJ2-1; 12 bases are a match to TRBD2. V gave up 5 bases and J gave up 0 bases; unmatched junction bases: 5. There are 17 residues in the CDR3. Germline CDR1 SGHVS, CDR2 FQNEAQ. In DNA, the CDR3 is TGTGCCAGCAGCCCGCGGACTAGCGGGGACTCCTACAATGAGCAGTTCTTC. It is translated as CASSPRTSGDSYNEQFF.

About this clone: This same CDR3 is encoded by further DNA sequences in the sample. V usage is TRBV29-1 and J usage is TRBJ2-7, with 7 positions matching TRBD2. Trimming at V came to 5 bases and at J to 0 bases, leaving 4 bases not matched to a gene. The germline gives CDR1 SQVTM, CDR2 ANQGSEA. This CDR3 is built from 13 residues. CDR3: CSVWGGSSYEQYF. The DNA of the CDR3 is TGCAGCGTTTGGGGCGGGAGCTCCTACGAGCAGTACTTC.

The chain joins TRBV6-5 to TRBJ2-1; 10 bases are shared with TRBD2. Germline CDR1 reads MNHEY; CDR2 reads SVGAGI. Trimming removed 6 bases from V and 2 bases from J; junction bases left unmatched: 4. The CDR3 is 15 amino acids. The CDR3 DNA sequence: TGTGCCAGCAGCTTCACTAGCGGGACCTACAATGAGCAGTTCTTC. Amino acid sequence: CASSFTSGTYNEQFF.

The V and J genes are TRBV4-1 and TRBJ2-7, with D unclear. Germline values: CDR1 MGHRA, CDR2 YSYEKL. V lost 2 bases and J 4 bases, leaving 15 bases between the germline ends. The CDR3 spans 15 residues. The CDR3 sequence: CASSQRSDGRYEQYF. CDR3 sequence (DNA): TGCGCCAGCAGCCAACGATCTGACGGGCGGTACGAGCAGTACTTC.

This rearrangement joins TRBV29-1 to TRBJ1-1, with 10 bases identical to TRBD1. The CDR3 is 12 amino acids. Trimming at V came to 5 bases and at J to 6 bases, leaving 3 bases not matched to a gene. The germline CDR1 and CDR2 sequences are SQVTM and ANQGSEA. This CDR3 reads CSVRQGAAEAFF. In DNA form, the CDR3 reads TGCAGCGTTCGACAGGGGGCCGCTGAAGCTTTCTTT.

The chain's CDR3 is CAWSDTWTSGYYEQYF. In DNA form, the CDR3 reads TGTGCCTGGAGTGACACCTGGACTAGCGGATACTACGAGCAGTACTTC. The V gene is TRBV30, the J gene TRBJ2-7, with TRBD2 matching 10 bases. Germline V gene lookup returns CDR1 GTSNPN and CDR2 SVGIG (reference sequence). V lost 1 base and J lost 3; bases outside the gene matches: 9. The CDR3 extends over 16 amino acids.

This clone was observed a few times. The same CDR3 is also encoded by other DNA sequences in this sample. The chain is built from TRBV28 and TRBJ2-7; D is possibly TRBD1 (5 bases). Germline V CDR1 and CDR2: MDHEN, SYDVKM. The CDR3 is 12 residues long. With 6 bases removed from V and 1 base from J, the gap between germline ends came to 7 bases. CDR3 bases: TGTGCCAGCAGCCAGGGTTCCTACGAGCAGTACTTC. It codes for CASSQGSYEQYF. The whole variable domain, remainder taken from reference TRBV28 and TRBJ2-7, is DVKVTQSSRYLVKRTGEKVFLECVQDMDHENMFWYRQDPGLGLRLIYFSYDVKMKEKGDIPEGYSVSREKKERFSLILESASTNQTSMYLCASSQGSYEQYFGPGTRLTVT.

The chain combines TRBV19 with TRBJ1-2; no firm D call. Germline CDR1 and CDR2: LNHDA and SQIVND (reference sequence). Deletions cut 5 bases from V and 3 bases from J, with 13 bases between. The CDR3 is 14 residues long. The CDR3 reads CASSPETAHYGYTF. CDR3 coding DNA: TGTGCCAGTAGTCCTGAGACGGCGCACTATGGCTACACCTTC.

The chain joins TRBV23-1 to TRBJ2-7; D uncertain. TRBV23-1 counts as an open reading frame of uncertain function. The CDR3 length is 12 residues. V was shortened by 2 bases and J by 3 bases, with 5 bases between the two germline ends. In nucleotides, the CDR3 is TGCGCCAGCAGTCAAGAAGGCTACGAGCAGTACTTC. It codes for CASSQEGYEQYF.

V gene TRBV7-9 combines with J gene TRBJ1-1, with unresolved D. Trimming took off 7 bases at V and 0 bases at J, with 9 bases between the two ends. Germline CDR1 SEHNR, CDR2 FQNEAQ (reference sequence). The CDR3 extends over 13 amino acids. This chain's CDR3 is CASTGEMNTEAFF. The CDR3, as DNA: TGTGCCAGCACCGGGGAGATGAACACTGAAGCTTTCTTT.

Worth noting for this clone: Additional DNA sequences in this sample encode the identical CDR3. The V call is TRBV13, the J call TRBJ2-7, with D uncertain. Germline-derived CDR1 and CDR2 are PRHDT and FYEKMQ (reference sequence). V lost 0 bases to trimming and J lost 4 bases, with 7 bases between them. This CDR3 is built from 13 residues. This CDR3 reads CASSLGRAYEQYF. In DNA, the CDR3 is TGTGCCAGCAGCTTAGGACGGGCTTACGAGCAGTACTTC.

Details on this clone: Other DNA sequences in this specimen translate into the identical CDR3. The chain combines TRBV2 with TRBJ2-7; D remains unclear. V was shortened by 3 bases and J by 1 base, with 4 bases between the two germline ends. The CDR3 extends over 12 amino acids. Germline-derived CDR1 and CDR2 are SNHLY and FYNNEI. CDR3 amino acids: CASSDGSYEQYF. CDR3 in DNA: TGTGCCAGCAGTGACGGATCCTACGAGCAGTACTTC.

A word on this clone: In the same sample, other DNA sequences code for this CDR3. In DNA form, the CDR3 reads TGTGCCAGCAGCTTAGCCGGGGGCGAGCAGTACTTC. Translated: CASSLAGGEQYF. The chain uses TRBV7-6 and TRBJ2-7; tentative D call: TRBD2 (6 bases). The CDR3 loop spans 12 amino acids. Germline V lookup: CDR1 SGHVS, CDR2 FNYEAQ. V was pared by 0 bases and J by 6 bases, with 6 bases between.

The chain carries TRBV13 and TRBJ2-5; 8 bases agree with TRBD1. This CDR3 is built from 12 residues. Trimming cost V 8 bases and J 4 bases; bases outside gene matches: 3. Germline lookup yields CDR1 PRHDT and CDR2 FYEKMQ (reference sequence). CDR3 nucleotides: TGTGCCAGCCAGGGGGCGGGAGAGACCCAGTACTTC. Translation: CASQGAGETQYF.

The chain has TRBV27 and TRBJ2-7, with 11 positions matching TRBD1. Trimming removed 5 bases from V and 5 bases from J; junction bases left unmatched: 8. This CDR3 is built from 15 residues. From germline, CDR1 is MNHEY and CDR2 SMNVEV (reference sequence). In DNA form, the CDR3 reads TGTGCCAGCAGTCCAATGGGACAGGGGGATCACGAGCAGTACTTC. Translated, it gives CASSPMGQGDHEQYF.

This chain connects TRBV4-1 to TRBJ2-3; D is perhaps TRBD1 (5 bases). CDR1 and CDR2 from the germline V gene are MGHRA and YSYEKL. The ends were cut back, 1 base at V and 3 bases at J, with 11 bases in the middle. The CDR3 loop spans 15 amino acids. The CDR3 sequence is CASSQVPRATDTQYF. The CDR3 bases are TGCGCCAGCAGCCAAGTCCCCAGGGCGACAGATACGCAGTATTTT.

The chain is built from TRBV4-1 and TRBJ2-5; no clear D gene. V shed 1 base and J shed 3 bases, with 12 bases lying between them. Germline CDR1 and CDR2: MGHRA and YSYEKL. The CDR3 has 15 residues. The CDR3 coding sequence is TGCGCCAGCAGCCAAGGTACCCGAGCAGAAGAGACCCAGTACTTC. Its protein is CASSQGTRAEETQYF.

This clone was seen once. The chain couples TRBV5-6 to TRBJ2-2; D is possibly TRBD1 (6 bases). Trimming cost V 2 bases and J 5 bases, with 10 bases left between them. In germline, CDR1 is SGHDT, CDR2 YYEEEE. The CDR3 is 14 amino acids. CDR3 sequence: CASSFGQGTGELFF. The CDR3, as DNA: TGTGCCAGCAGCTTTGGGCAGGGGACCGGGGAGCTGTTTTTT.

The chain recombines TRBV21-1 with TRBJ2-7. TRBV21-1 is designated a pseudogene. The CDR3 runs to 12 residues. The CDR3 DNA sequence: TGTGCCAGCAGCAAGTCCCCCTACGAGCAGTACTTC. Translation gives CASSKSPYEQYF.